This is a list of T cell receptor beta chains from one sample in a study of somatic mutations in cytotoxic T cells in rheumatoid arthritis. Sequencing was performed with immunoSEQ multiplex PCR; in TCRdb, only in-frame clones are kept and a portion is missing. The table shows around 15,000 clones, with approximately 79% occurring only once. The specimen was CD8+ T cells sorted from blood. Receptors were obtained from an adult with rheumatoid arthritis. Both conserved end residues are part of each CDR3. D genes are given only for firm matches. Only part of the rows carry a size: once, few, many, or a class if the clone is expanded.

D gene,V gene,clone size,J gene,CDR3 protein,CDR3 DNA
TRBD1,TRBV7-6,few,TRBJ1-2,CASSLEETGGGGYTF,TGTGCCAGCAGCTTAGAGGAGACAGGGGGCGGTGGCTACACCTTC
NA,TRBV5-6,NA,TRBJ2-1,CASSLYFGGVLDNEQFF,TGTGCCAGCAGCTTGTATTTTGGGGGAGTTTTGGACAATGAGCAGTTCTTC
NA,TRBV27,once,TRBJ1-5,CASRNSGSNQPQHF,TGTGCCAGCAGGAACTCGGGTAGCAATCAGCCCCAGCATTTT
TRBD2,TRBV25-1,NA,TRBJ2-7,CASSGGLAGGVTYEQYF,TGTGCCAGCAGTGGAGGACTAGCGGGAGGCGTAACCTACGAGCAGTACTTC
TRBD1,TRBV28,NA,TRBJ2-2,CASSYFGQGATGELFF,TGTGCCAGCAGTTACTTCGGACAGGGGGCAACCGGGGAGCTGTTTTTT
TRBD2,TRBV10-2,NA,TRBJ2-7,CASSSGIYEQYF,TGCGCCAGTTCTAGCGGAATCTACGAGCAGTACTTC
NA,TRBV13,few,TRBJ1-2,CASSLGDPTNYGYTF,TGTGCCAGCAGCTTAGGGGATCCAACTAACTATGGCTACACCTTC
TRBD2,TRBV4-2,few,TRBJ2-7,CASSQSVGGAYEQYF,TGTGCCAGCAGCCAAAGCGTGGGAGGGGCCTACGAGCAGTACTTC
TRBD2,TRBV7-2,NA,TRBJ2-1,CASSSPPGTSGNSYNEQFF,TGTGCCAGCAGCTCACCACCCGGGACTAGCGGGAATTCCTACAATGAGCAGTTCTTC
TRBD2,TRBV9,NA,TRBJ2-1,CASSVATTSAYNEQFF,TGTGCCAGCAGCGTAGCTACAACTAGCGCCTACAATGAGCAGTTCTTC
TRBD2,TRBV7-6,NA,TRBJ2-3,CASSLELAGATDTQYF,TGTGCCAGCAGCTTAGAACTAGCGGGAGCTACAGATACGCAGTATTTT
TRBD2,TRBV7-2,NA,TRBJ2-1,CASSYTSGFVNEQFF,TGTGCCAGCAGCTATACTAGCGGCTTTGTGAATGAGCAGTTCTTC
TRBD1,TRBV7-3,NA,TRBJ2-2,CASSPPGQGRDGELFF,TGTGCCAGCAGCCCGCCAGGACAGGGGAGGGACGGGGAGCTGTTTTTT
NA,TRBV29-1,NA,TRBJ1-2,CSVEGPLLRGDYGYTF,TGCAGCGTTGAAGGTCCCCTGCTTAGAGGGGACTATGGCTACACCTTC
NA,TRBV4-3,NA,TRBJ2-5,CASSQDRSILETQYF,TGCGCCAGCAGCCAAGATCGATCCATTTTAGAGACCCAGTACTTC
NA,TRBV19,NA,TRBJ2-1,CASSIEGSAVYNEQFF,TGTGCCAGTAGTATAGAGGGTTCGGCAGTCTACAATGAGCAGTTCTTC
NA,TRBV4-2,NA,TRBJ2-1,CASRLDQAKDEQFF,TGTGCCAGCAGACTAGATCAGGCTAAGGATGAGCAGTTCTTC
TRBD1,TRBV6-1,NA,TRBJ2-1,CASSETGTGGNEQFF,TGTGCCAGCAGTGAAACAGGGACAGGGGGCAATGAGCAGTTCTTC
TRBD1,TRBV27,few,TRBJ2-7,CASGSTGTGVYF,TGTGCCAGCGGCTCGACCGGGACAGGGGTGTACTTC
NA,TRBV6-4,few,TRBJ2-2,CASSPSGATGELFF,TGTGCCAGCAGTCCGTCGGGCGCCACCGGGGAGCTGTTTTTT
TRBD2,TRBV19,few,TRBJ2-7,CASSSKREGIEQYF,TGTGCCAGTAGTTCTAAGCGGGAGGGCATCGAGCAGTACTTC
TRBD2,TRBV6-6,NA,TRBJ2-1,CATRRREGLVNEQFF,TGTGCCACCCGTCGGCGGGAGGGCCTAGTGAATGAGCAGTTCTTC